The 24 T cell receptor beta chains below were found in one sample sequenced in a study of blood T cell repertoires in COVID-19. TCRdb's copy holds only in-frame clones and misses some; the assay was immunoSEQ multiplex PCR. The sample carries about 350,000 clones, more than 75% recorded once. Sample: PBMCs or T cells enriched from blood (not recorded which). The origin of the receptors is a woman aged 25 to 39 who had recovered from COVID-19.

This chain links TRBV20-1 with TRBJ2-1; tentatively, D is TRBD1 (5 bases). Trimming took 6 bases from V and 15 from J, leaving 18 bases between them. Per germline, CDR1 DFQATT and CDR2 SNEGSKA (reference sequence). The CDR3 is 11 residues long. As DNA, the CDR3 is TGCAGTGCCACGATTCAGGGTAACGGGTTCTTC. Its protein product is CSATIQGNGFF.

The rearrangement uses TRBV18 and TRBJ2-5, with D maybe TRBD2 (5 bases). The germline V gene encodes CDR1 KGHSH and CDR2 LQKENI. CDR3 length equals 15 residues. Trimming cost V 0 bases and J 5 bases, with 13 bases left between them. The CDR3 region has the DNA TGTGCCAGCTCACCACCGAATCTCCCGGGGGAGACCCAGTACTTC. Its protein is CASSPPNLPGETQYF.

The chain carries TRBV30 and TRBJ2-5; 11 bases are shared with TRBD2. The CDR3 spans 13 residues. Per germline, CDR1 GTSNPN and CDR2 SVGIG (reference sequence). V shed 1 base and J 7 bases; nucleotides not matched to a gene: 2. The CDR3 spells CAWSGLAGGTQYF. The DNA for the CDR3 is TGTGCCTGGAGTGGTCTAGCGGGGGGGACCCAGTACTTC.

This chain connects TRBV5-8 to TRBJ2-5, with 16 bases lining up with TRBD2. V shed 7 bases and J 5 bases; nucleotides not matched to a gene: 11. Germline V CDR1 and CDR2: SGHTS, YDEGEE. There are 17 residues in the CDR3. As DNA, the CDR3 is TGTGCCAGCGGCCGGGGGACTAGCGGGGGGGCGGTCGAGACCCAGTACTTC. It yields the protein CASGRGTSGGAVETQYF.

CDR3 DNA sequence: TGTGCCAGCAGGGCCGGGACGGGGGTTAGGAATCAGCCCCAGCATTTT. It encodes CASRAGTGVRNQPQHF. The V and J genes are TRBV2 and TRBJ1-5; the D gene is possibly TRBD1 (5 bases). V lost 6 bases, J lost 4 bases, and 19 bases lay in between. CDR1 SNHLY and CDR2 FYNNEI come from the germline V gene. The CDR3 is 16 residues long.

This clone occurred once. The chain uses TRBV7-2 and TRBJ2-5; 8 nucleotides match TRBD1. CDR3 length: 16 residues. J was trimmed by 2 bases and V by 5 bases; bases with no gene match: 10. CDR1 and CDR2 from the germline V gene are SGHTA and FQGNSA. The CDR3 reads CASSLGTGGDQETQYF. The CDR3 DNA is TGTGCCAGCAGCCTTGGGACAGGCGGGGATCAAGAGACCCAGTACTTC.

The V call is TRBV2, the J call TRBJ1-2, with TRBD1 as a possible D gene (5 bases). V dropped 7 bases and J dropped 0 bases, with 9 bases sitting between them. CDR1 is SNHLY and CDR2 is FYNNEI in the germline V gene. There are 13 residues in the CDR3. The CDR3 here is CASNSGANYGYTF. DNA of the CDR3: TGTGCCAGCAACTCGGGGGCTAACTATGGCTACACCTTC.

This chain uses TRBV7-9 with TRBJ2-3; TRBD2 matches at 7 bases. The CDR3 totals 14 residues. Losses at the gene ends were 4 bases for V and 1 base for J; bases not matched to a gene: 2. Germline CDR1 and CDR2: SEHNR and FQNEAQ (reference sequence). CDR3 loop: CASSSSGGTDTQYF. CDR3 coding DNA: TGTGCCAGCAGCTCTAGCGGTGGCACAGATACGCAGTATTTT. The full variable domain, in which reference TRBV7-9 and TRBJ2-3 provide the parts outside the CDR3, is DTGVSQNPRHKITKRGQNVTFRCDPISEHNRLYWYRQTLGQGPEFLTYFQNEAQLEKSRLLSDRFSAERPKGSFSTLEIQRTEQGDSAMYLCASSSSGGTDTQYFGPGTRLTVL.

In DNA, the CDR3 is TGTGCCAGCTCACTGACAGTTTACAATGAGCAGTTCTTC. Translating it yields CASSLTVYNEQFF. The rearrangement joins TRBV18 to TRBJ2-1, with D possibly TRBD1 on 5 matching bases. The CDR3 has 13 amino acids. Germline CDR1 and CDR2: KGHSH and LQKENI. The V gene lost 4 bases and the J gene lost 4 bases, with 8 bases spanning the gap.

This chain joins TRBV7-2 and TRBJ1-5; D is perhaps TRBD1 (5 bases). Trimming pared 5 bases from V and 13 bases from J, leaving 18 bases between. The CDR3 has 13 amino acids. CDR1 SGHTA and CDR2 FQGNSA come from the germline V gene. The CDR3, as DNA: TGTGCCAGCAGCGTCCAGTCAGGGAAAGCACAGCATTTT. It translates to CASSVQSGKAQHF.

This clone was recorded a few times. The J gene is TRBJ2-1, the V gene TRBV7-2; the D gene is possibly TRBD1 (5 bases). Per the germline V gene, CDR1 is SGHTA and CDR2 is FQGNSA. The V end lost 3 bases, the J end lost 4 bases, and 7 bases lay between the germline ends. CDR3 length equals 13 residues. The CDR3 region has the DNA TGTGCCAGCAGCTTGCAGGGATACAATGAGCAGTTCTTC. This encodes CASSLQGYNEQFF.

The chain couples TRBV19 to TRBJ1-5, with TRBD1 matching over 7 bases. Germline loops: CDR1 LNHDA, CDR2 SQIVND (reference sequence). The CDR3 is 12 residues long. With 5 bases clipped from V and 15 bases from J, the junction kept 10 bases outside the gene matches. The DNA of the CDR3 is TGTGCCAGTAGTGTCGGGACAGTGAGTATGCATTTT. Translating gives CASSVGTVSMHF.

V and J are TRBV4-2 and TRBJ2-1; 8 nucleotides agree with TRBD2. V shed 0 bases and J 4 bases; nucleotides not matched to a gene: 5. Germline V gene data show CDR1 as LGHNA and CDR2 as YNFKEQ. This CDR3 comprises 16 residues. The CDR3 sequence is CASSQEQRGGYNEQFF. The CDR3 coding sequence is TGTGCCAGCAGCCAAGAGCAACGGGGGGGATACAATGAGCAGTTCTTC.

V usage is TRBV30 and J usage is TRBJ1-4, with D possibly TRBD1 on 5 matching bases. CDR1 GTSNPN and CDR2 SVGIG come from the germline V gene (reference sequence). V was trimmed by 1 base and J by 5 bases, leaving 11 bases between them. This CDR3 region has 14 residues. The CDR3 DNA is TGTGCCTGGAGTGAAGTGGGGGGGAATGAAAAACTGTTTTTT. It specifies CAWSEVGGNEKLFF.

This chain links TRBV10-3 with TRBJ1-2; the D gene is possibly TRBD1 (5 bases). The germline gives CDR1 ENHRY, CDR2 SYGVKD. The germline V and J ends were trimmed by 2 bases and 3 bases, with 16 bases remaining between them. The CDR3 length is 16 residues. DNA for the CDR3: TGTGCCATCAGTGAGAGAGGCGGAGGGGACGACTATGGCTACACCTTC. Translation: CAISERGGGDDYGYTF.

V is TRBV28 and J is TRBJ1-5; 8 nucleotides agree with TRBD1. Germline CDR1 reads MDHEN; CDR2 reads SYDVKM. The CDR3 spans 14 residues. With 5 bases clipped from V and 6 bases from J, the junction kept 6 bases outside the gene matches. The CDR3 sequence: CASSPGGEGQPQHF. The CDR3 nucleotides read TGTGCCAGCAGTCCAGGGGGCGAAGGTCAGCCCCAGCATTTT.

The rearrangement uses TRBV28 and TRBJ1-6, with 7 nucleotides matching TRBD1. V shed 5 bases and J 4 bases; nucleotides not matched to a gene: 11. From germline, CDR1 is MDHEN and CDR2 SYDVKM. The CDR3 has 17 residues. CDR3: CASSLRGGATYNSPLHF. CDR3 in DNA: TGTGCCAGCAGTCTACGAGGGGGCGCAACTTATAATTCACCCCTCCACTTT.

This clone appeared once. CDR3 amino acids: CASSTQGAGANVLTF. CDR3 DNA: TGTGCCAGTAGTACACAGGGGGCTGGGGCCAACGTCCTGACTTTC. The chain couples TRBV19 to TRBJ2-6; 8 bases fit TRBD1. Germline assignment: CDR1 LNHDA and CDR2 SQIVND (reference sequence). The CDR3 loop spans 15 amino acids. The trim removed 4 bases at V and 2 bases at J, leaving 1 base unmatched.

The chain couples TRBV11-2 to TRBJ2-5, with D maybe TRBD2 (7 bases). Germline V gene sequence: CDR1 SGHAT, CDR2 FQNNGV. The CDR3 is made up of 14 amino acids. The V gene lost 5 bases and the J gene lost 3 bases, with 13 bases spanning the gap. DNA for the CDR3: TGTGCCAGCAGCCCCCAGGGGAGGGAAGAGACCCAGTACTTC. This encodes CASSPQGREETQYF.

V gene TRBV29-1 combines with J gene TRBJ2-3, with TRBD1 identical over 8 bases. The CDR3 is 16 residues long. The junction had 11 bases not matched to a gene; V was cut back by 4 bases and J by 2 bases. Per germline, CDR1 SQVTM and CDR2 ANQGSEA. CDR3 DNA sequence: TGCAGCGTTGTCCCCGGGACAGGAGGTACCACAGATACGCAGTATTTT. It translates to CSVVPGTGGTTDTQYF.

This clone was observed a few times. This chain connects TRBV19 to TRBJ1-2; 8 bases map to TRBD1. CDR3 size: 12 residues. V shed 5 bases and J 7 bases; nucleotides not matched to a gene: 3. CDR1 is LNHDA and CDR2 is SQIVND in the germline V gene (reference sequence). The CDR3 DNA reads TGTGCCAGTAGTGGACAGGGCATTGGCTACACCTTC. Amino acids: CASSGQGIGYTF.

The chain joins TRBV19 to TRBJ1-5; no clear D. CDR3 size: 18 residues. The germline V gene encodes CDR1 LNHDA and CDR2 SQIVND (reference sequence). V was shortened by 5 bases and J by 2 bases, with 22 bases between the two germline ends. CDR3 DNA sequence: TGTGCCAGTAGTTCCCCCCCGGGAGGCAGAGTAGGCAATCAGCCCCAGCATTTT. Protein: CASSSPPGGRVGNQPQHF.

The CDR3 DNA reads TGTGCCAACTCCCCGCATGAAGAGAGCTATGGCTACACCTTC. Protein: CANSPHEESYGYTF. The chain recombines TRBV10-3 with TRBJ1-2; D remains ambiguous. Germline V gene data show CDR1 as ENHRY and CDR2 as SYGVKD. The CDR3 contains 14 residues. Between the trimmed V and J ends, which lost 10 bases and 4 bases, there was a span of 19 bases.

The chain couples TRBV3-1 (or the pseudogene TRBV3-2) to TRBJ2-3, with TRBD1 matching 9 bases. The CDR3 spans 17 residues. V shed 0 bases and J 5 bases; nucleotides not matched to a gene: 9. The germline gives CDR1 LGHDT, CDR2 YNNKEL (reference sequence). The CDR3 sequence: CASSQDKIGQGIDTQYF. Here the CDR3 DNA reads TGTGCCAGCAGCCAAGATAAGATTGGACAGGGGATAGATACGCAGTATTTT.